These T cell receptor beta chains were read from a single sample in a study of blood T cell repertoires in COVID-19. Assay used: immunoSEQ multiplex PCR; TCRdb lists only in-frame clones, some missing. In the table there are 55,000 to 75,000 clones, roughly 72% of which are singletons. Material: peripheral blood. The source is a woman aged 70-85 years with COVID-19, enrolled during active disease. Both conserved end residues are part of each CDR3. Fields, in order: D gene, V gene, clone size, J gene, CDR3 protein, CDR3 DNA. The D gene is left open where the match is weak. Some rows have no size entry. The others give once, few or many, or a class for an expanded clone.

TRBD1	TRBV19	NA	TRBJ1-1	CASTIIGDRATEAFF	TGTGCCAGTACCATTATAGGGGACAGGGCCACTGAAGCTTTCTTT
TRBD1	TRBV7-9	NA	TRBJ1-1	CASSYPGQGASEAFF	TGTGCCAGCAGCTATCCGGGACAGGGGGCCTCTGAAGCTTTCTTT
NA	TRBV7-6	few	TRBJ1-5	CASSDGASNQPQHF	TGTGCCAGCAGTGATGGTGCGAGCAATCAGCCCCAGCATTTT
NA	TRBV27	few	TRBJ1-1	CASSTGPLNTEAFF	TGTGCCAGCAGTACAGGCCCCCTGAACACTGAAGCTTTCTTT
NA	TRBV4-2	many	TRBJ1-1	CASSLHLGQNTEAFF	TGTGCCAGCAGCCTACACCTTGGACAGAACACTGAAGCTTTCTTT
TRBD1	TRBV19	once	TRBJ1-2	CASSVYRGAYGYTF	TGTGCCAGTAGTGTCTACAGGGGGGCCTATGGCTACACCTTC
TRBD1	TRBV7-9	few	TRBJ2-7	CASSLAGQGAYEQYF	TGTGCCAGCAGCTTAGCGGGGCAGGGGGCATACGAGCAGTACTTC
TRBD2	TRBV19	NA	TRBJ2-1	CASSIGGWTSDSNNEQFF	TGTGCCAGTAGTATAGGCGGTTGGACTAGCGACTCCAACAATGAGCAGTTCTTC
TRBD2	TRBV7-9	few	TRBJ2-3	CASSAVRGGTDTQYF	TGTGCCAGCAGCGCGGTGCGGGGGGGGACAGATACGCAGTATTTT
NA	TRBV9	NA	TRBJ2-7	CASSPDSSHYEQYF	TGTGCCAGCAGCCCGGACAGTTCTCACTACGAGCAGTACTTC
TRBD2	TRBV7-9	few	TRBJ2-7	CASSLAGGASYEQYF	TGTGCCAGCAGCTTAGCCGGGGGGGCCTCCTACGAGCAGTACTTC
TRBD2	TRBV4-1	NA	TRBJ2-5	CASSLGLAGVETQYF	TGCGCCAGCAGCCTGGGACTAGCGGGAGTAGAGACCCAGTACTTC
NA	TRBV11-1	NA	TRBJ2-5	CASSLNIGETQYF	TGTGCCAGCAGCTTAAACATCGGGGAGACCCAGTACTTC
NA	TRBV12-5	NA	TRBJ1-1	CASGLAANTEAFF	TGTGCTAGTGGGTTAGCGGCGAACACTGAAGCTTTCTTT
TRBD1	TRBV4-3	few	TRBJ2-1	CASSPGQAEWNEQFF	TGCGCCAGCAGCCCGGGACAGGCAGAATGGAATGAGCAGTTCTTC
NA	TRBV5-1	NA	TRBJ1-5	CASSPGTISNQPQHF	TGCGCCAGCAGCCCGGGGACAATTTCCAATCAGCCCCAGCATTTT
NA	TRBV4-1	NA	TRBJ2-5	CASSPQMLDETQYF	TGCGCCAGCAGCCCTCAGATGCTTGATGAGACCCAGTACTTC
TRBD1	TRBV6-2/TRBV6-3	NA	TRBJ1-2	CASSFLAGGGGYTF	TGTGCCAGCAGTTTCCTAGCAGGGGGTGGTGGCTACACCTTC
NA	TRBV18	NA	TRBJ1-3	CASSPPASGNTIYF	TGTGCCAGCTCACCACCGGCCTCTGGAAACACCATATATTTT
NA	TRBV9	once	TRBJ2-2	CASSPTSGWGELFF	TGTGCCAGCAGCCCCACGAGCGGATGGGGGGAGCTGTTTTTT
TRBD1	TRBV29-1	NA	TRBJ1-2	CSARDRGLPIGLTF	TGCAGCGCTCGGGACAGGGGGCTTCCGATAGGTTTGACCTTC
NA	TRBV6-5	NA	TRBJ2-3	CASSSSGGWYTDTQYF	TGTGCCAGCAGTTCATCCGGCGGGTGGTACACAGATACGCAGTATTTT
TRBD2	TRBV10-3	NA	TRBJ2-1	CAIGPSGAYNEQFF	TGTGCCATCGGTCCCAGCGGGGCCTACAATGAGCAGTTCTTC
NA	TRBV12-5	NA	TRBJ1-1	CASGLVHPGMNTEAFF	TGTGCTAGTGGTTTGGTACACCCAGGAATGAACACTGAAGCTTTCTTT
NA	TRBV15	NA	TRBJ2-5	CATSARRMGETQYF	TGTGCCACCAGCGCCCGGAGGATGGGGGAGACCCAGTACTTC
TRBD2	TRBV19	NA	TRBJ2-2	CASSTGTSGSELFF	TGTGCCAGTAGTACGGGGACTAGCGGGTCTGAGCTGTTTTTT
TRBD2	TRBV6-1	NA	TRBJ2-1	CASSDDAGGPGEQFF	TGTGCCAGCAGTGACGATGCGGGAGGGCCCGGTGAGCAGTTCTTC
TRBD1	TRBV5-5	NA	TRBJ2-2	CASSAGTGSTGELFF	TGTGCCAGCAGCGCAGGGACAGGCAGCACCGGGGAGCTGTTTTTT
TRBD1	TRBV15	few	TRBJ1-1	CATSSDKQGALTEAFF	TGTGCCACCAGCAGTGACAAACAGGGGGCGCTGACTGAAGCTTTCTTT
NA	TRBV10-3	NA	TRBJ1-4	CAISEDSRGTNEKLFF	TGTGCCATCAGTGAGGACAGCCGGGGGACTAATGAAAAACTGTTTTTT
NA	TRBV6-2/TRBV6-3	NA	TRBJ2-2	CASSYPTPRGRPNTGELFF	TGTGCCAGCAGTTACCCCACCCCACGGGGAAGACCGAACACCGGGGAGCTGTTTTTT
TRBD2	TRBV11-2	NA	TRBJ2-1	CASTTSVYNEQFF	TGTGCCAGCACGACTAGCGTTTACAATGAGCAGTTCTTC
NA	TRBV7-6	few	TRBJ2-2	CASSLGGGTGELFF	TGTGCCAGCAGCTTAGGAGGGGGCACCGGGGAGCTGTTTTTT
TRBD1	TRBV6-1	NA	TRBJ2-3	CASSVIRGLTTDTQYF	TGTGCCAGCAGTGTCATCAGGGGGCTTACCACAGATACGCAGTATTTT
TRBD1	TRBV29-1	NA	TRBJ2-5	CSVVKQGSQETQYF	TGCAGCGTAGTCAAACAGGGGTCCCAAGAGACCCAGTACTTC
TRBD2	TRBV5-1	NA	TRBJ2-7	CASSFGGEAYEQYF	TGCGCCAGCAGCTTCGGGGGGGAAGCCTACGAGCAGTACTTC
TRBD2	TRBV5-1	NA	TRBJ2-3	CASSLFSGRETDTQYF	TGCGCCAGCAGCTTGTTTAGCGGGAGAGAGACAGATACGCAGTATTTT
TRBD1	TRBV5-1	NA	TRBJ1-1	CASSLSGGNTEAFF	TGCGCCAGCAGCTTGTCAGGGGGCAACACTGAAGCTTTCTTT
NA	TRBV19	NA	TRBJ1-6	CASSEGTYNSPLHF	TGTGCCAGTAGTGAGGGCACCTATAATTCACCCCTCCACTTT